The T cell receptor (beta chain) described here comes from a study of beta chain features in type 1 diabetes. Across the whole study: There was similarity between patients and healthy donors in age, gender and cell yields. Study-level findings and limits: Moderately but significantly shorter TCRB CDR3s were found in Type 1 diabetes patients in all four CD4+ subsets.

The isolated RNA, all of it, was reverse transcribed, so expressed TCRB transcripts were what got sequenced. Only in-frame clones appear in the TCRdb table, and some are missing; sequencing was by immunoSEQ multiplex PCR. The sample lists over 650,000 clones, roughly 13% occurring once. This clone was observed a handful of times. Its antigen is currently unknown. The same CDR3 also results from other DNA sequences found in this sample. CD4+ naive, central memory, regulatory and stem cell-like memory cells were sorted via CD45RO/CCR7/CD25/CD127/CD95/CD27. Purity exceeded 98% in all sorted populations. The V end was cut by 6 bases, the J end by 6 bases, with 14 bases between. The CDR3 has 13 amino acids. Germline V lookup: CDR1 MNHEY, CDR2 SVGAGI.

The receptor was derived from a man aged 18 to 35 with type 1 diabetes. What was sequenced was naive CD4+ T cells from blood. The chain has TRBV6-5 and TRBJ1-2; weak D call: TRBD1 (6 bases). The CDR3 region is CASSRTGANGYTF. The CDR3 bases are TGTGCCAGCAGCCGAACGGGGGCTAATGGCTACACCTTC.